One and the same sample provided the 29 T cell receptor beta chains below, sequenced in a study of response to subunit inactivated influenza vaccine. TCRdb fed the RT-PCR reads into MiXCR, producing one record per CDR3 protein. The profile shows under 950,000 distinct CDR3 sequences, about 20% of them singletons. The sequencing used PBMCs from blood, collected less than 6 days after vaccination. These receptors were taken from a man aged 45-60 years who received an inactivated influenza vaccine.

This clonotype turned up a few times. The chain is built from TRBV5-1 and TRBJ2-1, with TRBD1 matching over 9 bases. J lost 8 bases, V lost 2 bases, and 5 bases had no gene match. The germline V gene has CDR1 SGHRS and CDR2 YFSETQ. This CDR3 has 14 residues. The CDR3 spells CASSLQGAGDEQFF. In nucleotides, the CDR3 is TGCGCCAGCAGCTTACAGGGGGCAGGCGATGAGCAGTTCTTC.

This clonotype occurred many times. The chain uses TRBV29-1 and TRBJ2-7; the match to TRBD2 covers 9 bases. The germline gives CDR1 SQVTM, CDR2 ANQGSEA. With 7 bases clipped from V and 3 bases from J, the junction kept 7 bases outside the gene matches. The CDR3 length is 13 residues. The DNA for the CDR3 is TGCAGCGACGGACTAGCGACTTACTACGAGCAGTACTTC. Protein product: CSDGLATYYEQYF.

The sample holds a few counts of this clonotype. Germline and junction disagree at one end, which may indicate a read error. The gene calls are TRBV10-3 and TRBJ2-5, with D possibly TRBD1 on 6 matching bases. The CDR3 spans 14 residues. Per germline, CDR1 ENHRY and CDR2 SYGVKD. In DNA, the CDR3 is TGTGCCATGAGTGAACAGGGAAAGCAAGAGACCCAGTACTTC. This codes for CAMSEQGKQETQYF.

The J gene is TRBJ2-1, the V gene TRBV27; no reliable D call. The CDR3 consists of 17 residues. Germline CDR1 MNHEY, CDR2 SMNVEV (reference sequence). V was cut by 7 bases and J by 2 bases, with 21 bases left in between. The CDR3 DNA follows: TGTGCCAGCACCCCCTCACAGTGGCTACCCGCCTACAATGAGCAGTTCTTC. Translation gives CASTPSQWLPAYNEQFF.

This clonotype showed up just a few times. The CDR3 DNA reads TGTGCCAGCAGCTGGTCCAGGGGTGGGGGAAGAACTGGGGCCAACGTCCTGACTTTC. As protein: CASSWSRGGGRTGANVLTF. The V gene is TRBV11-2, the J gene TRBJ2-6; the D gene is possibly TRBD1 (6 bases). The V end was cut by 4 bases, the J end by 2 bases, with 21 bases between. This CDR3 has 19 residues. The germline V gene encodes CDR1 SGHAT and CDR2 FQNNGV.

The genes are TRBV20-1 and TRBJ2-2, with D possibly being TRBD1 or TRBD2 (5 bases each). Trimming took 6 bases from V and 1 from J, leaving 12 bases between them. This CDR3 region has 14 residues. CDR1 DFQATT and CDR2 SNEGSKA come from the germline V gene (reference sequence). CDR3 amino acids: CSAWDGLNTGELFF. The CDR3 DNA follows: TGCAGTGCCTGGGACGGACTGAACACCGGGGAGCTGTTTTTT.

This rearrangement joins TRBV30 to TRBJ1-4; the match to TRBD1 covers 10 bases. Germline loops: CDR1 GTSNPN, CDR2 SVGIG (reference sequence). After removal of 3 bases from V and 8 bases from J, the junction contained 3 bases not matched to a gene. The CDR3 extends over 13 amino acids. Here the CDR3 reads CAWRTGGDEKLFF. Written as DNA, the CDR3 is TGTGCCTGGAGGACAGGGGGCGACGAAAAACTGTTTTTT.

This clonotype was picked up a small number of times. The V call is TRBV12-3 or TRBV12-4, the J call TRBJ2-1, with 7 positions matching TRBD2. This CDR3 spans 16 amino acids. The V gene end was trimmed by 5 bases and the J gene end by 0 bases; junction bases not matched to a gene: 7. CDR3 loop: CASSPVTSVSYNEQFF. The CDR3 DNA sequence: TGTGCCAGCAGTCCCGTAACTAGCGTCTCCTACAATGAGCAGTTCTTC.

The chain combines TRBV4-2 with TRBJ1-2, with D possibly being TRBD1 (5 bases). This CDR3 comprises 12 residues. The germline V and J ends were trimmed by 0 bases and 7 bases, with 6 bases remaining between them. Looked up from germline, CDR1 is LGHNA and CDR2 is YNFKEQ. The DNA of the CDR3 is TGTGCCAGCAGCCAAGAAACAGGTGGCTACACCTTC. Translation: CASSQETGGYTF.

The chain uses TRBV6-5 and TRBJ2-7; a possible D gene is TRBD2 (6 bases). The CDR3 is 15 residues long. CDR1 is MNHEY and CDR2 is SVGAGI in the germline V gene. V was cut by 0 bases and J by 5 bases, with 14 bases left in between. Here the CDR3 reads CASSYSLGGTHEQYF. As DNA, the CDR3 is TGTGCCAGCAGTTACTCCCTCGGCGGGACCCACGAGCAGTACTTC.

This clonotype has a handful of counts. Here the CDR3 DNA reads TGCGCCAGCAGCTTGGCCCCCGGGGAAGAGGGTTATGGTTGGGCCAAAAACATTCAGTACTTC. Translation: CASSLAPGEEGYGWAKNIQYF. This chain connects TRBV5-1 to TRBJ2-4; weak D call: TRBD2 (5 bases). The V gene lost 0 bases and the J gene lost 1 base, with 26 bases spanning the gap. The germline CDR1 and CDR2 sequences are SGHRS and YFSETQ. The CDR3 runs 21 residues.

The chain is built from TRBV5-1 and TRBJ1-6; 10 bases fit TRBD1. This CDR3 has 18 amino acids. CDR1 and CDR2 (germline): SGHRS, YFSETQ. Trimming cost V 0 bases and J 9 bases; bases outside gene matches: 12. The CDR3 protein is CASSLGAGQGGYGSPLHF. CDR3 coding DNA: TGCGCCAGCAGCTTGGGGGCCGGACAGGGGGGTTATGGTTCACCCCTCCACTTT.

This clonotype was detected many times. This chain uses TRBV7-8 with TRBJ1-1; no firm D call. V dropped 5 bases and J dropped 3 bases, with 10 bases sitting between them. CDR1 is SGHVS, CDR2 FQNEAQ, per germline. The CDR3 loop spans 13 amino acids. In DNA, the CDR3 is TGTGCCAGCAGCCCCCAAGGGTACACTGAAGCTTTCTTT. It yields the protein CASSPQGYTEAFF.

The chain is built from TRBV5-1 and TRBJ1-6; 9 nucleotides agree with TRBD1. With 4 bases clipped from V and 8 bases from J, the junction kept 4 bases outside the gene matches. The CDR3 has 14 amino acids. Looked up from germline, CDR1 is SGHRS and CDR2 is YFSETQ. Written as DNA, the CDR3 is TGCGCCAGCAGCCTCCGGGACAGGGATTCACCCCTCCACTTT. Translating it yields CASSLRDRDSPLHF.

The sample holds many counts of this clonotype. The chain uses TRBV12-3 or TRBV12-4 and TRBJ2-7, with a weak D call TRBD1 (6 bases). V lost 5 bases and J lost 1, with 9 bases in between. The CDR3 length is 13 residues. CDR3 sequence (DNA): TGTGCCAGCAGTGAGGGGGAATCCTACGAGCAGTACTTC. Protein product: CASSEGESYEQYF.

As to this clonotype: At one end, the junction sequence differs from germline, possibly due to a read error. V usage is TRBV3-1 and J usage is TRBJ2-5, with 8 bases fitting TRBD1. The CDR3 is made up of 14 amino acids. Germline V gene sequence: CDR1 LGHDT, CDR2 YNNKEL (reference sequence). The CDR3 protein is CASSRGQGQETQNF. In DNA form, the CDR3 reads TGTGCCAGCAGTCGCGGACAGGGACAAGAGACCCAGAACTTC.

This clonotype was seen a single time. The chain's CDR3 is CASSFREGGEKLFF. CDR3 sequence (DNA): TGTGCCAGCAGTTTCCGTGAGGGAGGAGAAAAACTGTTTTTT. The chain has TRBV12-3 or TRBV12-4 and TRBJ1-4; D call uncertain. Trimming pared 3 bases from V and 8 bases from J, leaving 13 bases between. The CDR3 length is 14 residues.

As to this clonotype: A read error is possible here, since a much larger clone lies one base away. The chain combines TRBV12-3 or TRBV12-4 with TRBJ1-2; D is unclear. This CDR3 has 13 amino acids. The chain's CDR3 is CATNGQRNYGSTF. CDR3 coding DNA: TGTGCCACCAATGGGCAGAGGAACTATGGCTCCACCTTC.

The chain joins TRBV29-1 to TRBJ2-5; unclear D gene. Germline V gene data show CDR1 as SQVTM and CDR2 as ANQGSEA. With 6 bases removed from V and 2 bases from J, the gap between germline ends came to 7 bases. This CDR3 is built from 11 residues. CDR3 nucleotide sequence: TGCAGCGTCACAGAACAAGAGACCCAGTACTTC. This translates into CSVTEQETQYF.

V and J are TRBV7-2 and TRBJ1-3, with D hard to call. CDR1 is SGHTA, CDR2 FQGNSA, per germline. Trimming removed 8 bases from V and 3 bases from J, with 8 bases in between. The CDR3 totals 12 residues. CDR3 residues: CASADGGNTIYF. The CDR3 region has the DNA TGTGCCAGCGCTGACGGTGGAAACACCATATATTTT.

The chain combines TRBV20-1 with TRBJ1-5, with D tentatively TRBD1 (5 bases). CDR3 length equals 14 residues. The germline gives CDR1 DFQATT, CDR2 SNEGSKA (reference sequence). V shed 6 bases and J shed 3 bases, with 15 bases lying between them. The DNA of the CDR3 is TGCAGTGCAGGCTCAGGGAAATCCAATCAGCCCCAGCATTTT. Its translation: CSAGSGKSNQPQHF.

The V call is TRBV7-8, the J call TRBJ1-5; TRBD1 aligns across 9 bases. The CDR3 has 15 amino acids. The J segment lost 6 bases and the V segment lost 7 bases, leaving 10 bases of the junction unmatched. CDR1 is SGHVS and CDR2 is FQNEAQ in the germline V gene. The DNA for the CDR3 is TGTGCCAGCAATCCTGGACAGGGGACGTTTCAGCCCCAGCATTTT. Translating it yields CASNPGQGTFQPQHF.

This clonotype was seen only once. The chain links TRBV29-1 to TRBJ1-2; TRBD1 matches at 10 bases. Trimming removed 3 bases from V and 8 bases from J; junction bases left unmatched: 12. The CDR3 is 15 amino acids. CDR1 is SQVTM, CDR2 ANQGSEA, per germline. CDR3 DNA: TGCAGCGTTGAGACGCCAAGACAGGGGGCGCGGGGCTACACCTTC. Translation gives CSVETPRQGARGYTF.

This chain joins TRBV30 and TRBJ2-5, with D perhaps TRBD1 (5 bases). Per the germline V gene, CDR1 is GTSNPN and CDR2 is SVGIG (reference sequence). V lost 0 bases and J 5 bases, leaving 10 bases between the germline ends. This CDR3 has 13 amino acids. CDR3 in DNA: TGTGCCTGGAGTGTACAGGAAGGGGAGACCCAGTACTTC. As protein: CAWSVQEGETQYF.

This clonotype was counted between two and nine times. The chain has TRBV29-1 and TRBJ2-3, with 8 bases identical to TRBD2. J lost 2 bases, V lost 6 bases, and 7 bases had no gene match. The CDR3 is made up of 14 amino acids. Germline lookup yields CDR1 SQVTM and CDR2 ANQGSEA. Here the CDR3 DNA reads TGCAGCGTGGTTTTAGCGGGACACACAGATACGCAGTATTTT. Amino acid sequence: CSVVLAGHTDTQYF.

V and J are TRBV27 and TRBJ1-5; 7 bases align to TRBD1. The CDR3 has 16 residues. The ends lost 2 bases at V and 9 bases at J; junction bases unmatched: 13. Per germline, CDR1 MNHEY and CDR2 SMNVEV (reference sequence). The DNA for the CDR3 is TGTGCCAGCAGTTTAAGGGGGACAGTTTCTACATGGCCCCAGCATTTT. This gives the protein CASSLRGTVSTWPQHF.

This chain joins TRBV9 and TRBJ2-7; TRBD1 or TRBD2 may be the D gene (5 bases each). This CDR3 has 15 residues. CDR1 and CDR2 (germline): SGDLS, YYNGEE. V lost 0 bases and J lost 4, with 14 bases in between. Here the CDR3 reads CASSVATGLNYEQYF. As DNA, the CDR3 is TGTGCCAGCAGCGTAGCTACGGGGCTGAATTACGAGCAGTACTTC. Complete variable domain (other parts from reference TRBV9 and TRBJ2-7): DSGVTQTPKHLITATGQRVTLRCSPRSGDLSVYWYQQSLDQGLQFLIQYYNGEERAKGNILERFSAQQFPDLHSELNLSSLELGDSALYFCASSVATGLNYEQYFGPGTRLTVT.

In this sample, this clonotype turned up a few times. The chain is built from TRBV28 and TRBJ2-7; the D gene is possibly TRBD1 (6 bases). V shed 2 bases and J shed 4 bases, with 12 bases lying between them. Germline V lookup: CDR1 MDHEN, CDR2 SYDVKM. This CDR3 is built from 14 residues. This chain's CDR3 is CASSLPGTRYEQYF. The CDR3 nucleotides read TGTGCCAGCAGTTTACCCGGGACACGTTACGAGCAGTACTTC.

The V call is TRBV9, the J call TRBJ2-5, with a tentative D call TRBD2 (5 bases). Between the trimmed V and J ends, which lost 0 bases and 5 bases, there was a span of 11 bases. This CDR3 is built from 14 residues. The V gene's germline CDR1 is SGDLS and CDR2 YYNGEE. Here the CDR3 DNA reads TGTGCCAGCAGCGTAGTTGAGGGATCGGAGACCCAGTACTTC. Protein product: CASSVVEGSETQYF. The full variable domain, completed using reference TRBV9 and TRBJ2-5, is DSGVTQTPKHLITATGQRVTLRCSPRSGDLSVYWYQQSLDQGLQFLIQYYNGEERAKGNILERFSAQQFPDLHSELNLSSLELGDSALYFCASSVVEGSETQYFGPGTRLLVL.